The next 17 T cell receptor beta chains were all read from a single sample in a study of shared clonotypes between healthy human individuals. This table comes from immunoSEQ multiplex PCR, and its TCRdb copy is limited to in-frame clones, with some not included. This table holds about 660,000 clones, around two thirds found once. Sequences were obtained from memory CD4+ T cells sorted from blood. Subset reported: CD45RA-negative fraction. The receptors come from a woman in her 30s in good health.

This clone has only a few counts. This chain connects TRBV11-2 to TRBJ2-5; no reliable D call. V shed 1 base and J shed 3 bases, with 6 bases lying between them. Germline assignment: CDR1 SGHAT and CDR2 FQNNGV. The CDR3 is made up of 13 amino acids. The DNA of the CDR3 is TGTGCCAGCAGCTTAGGGCGGAAAGAGACCCAGTACTTC. This translates into CASSLGRKETQYF.

This clone showed up just once. This chain uses TRBV7-2 with TRBJ1-4, with a tentative D call TRBD1 (6 bases). V was shortened by 2 bases and J by 8 bases, with 15 bases between the two germline ends. The CDR3 is 15 amino acids. Germline V gene sequence: CDR1 SGHTA, CDR2 FQGNSA. The CDR3: CASSLIGGLGEKLFF. The CDR3 DNA reads TGTGCCAGCAGCTTAATCGGGGGCTTGGGCGAAAAACTGTTTTTT.

This clone has just one count. Possible read error: a much larger clone is one base away. This same CDR3 is encoded by further DNA sequences in the sample. For the CDR3, the DNA is TGCGCCAGCAGCTTGGCTAGCGGGGTATACAATGAGCAGTTCTTC. Its translation: CASSLASGVYNEQFF. The chain recombines TRBV5-1 with TRBJ2-1; 9 bases are a match to TRBD2. J gave up 4 bases and V 0 bases, and 2 bases lay outside the gene matches. CDR3 length: 15 amino acids. CDR1 is SGHRS, CDR2 YFSETQ, per germline.

The V and J genes are TRBV27 and TRBJ1-2; D gene uncertain. The V gene's germline CDR1 is MNHEY and CDR2 SMNVEV (reference sequence). CDR3 length equals 13 residues. Trimming took 2 bases from V and 1 from J, leaving 5 bases between them. The CDR3 bases are TGTGCCAGCAGTTTACAAGATAACTATGGCTACACCTTC. Its protein product is CASSLQDNYGYTF.

This clone was observed once. The chain recombines TRBV5-1 with TRBJ1-1; a possible D gene is TRBD1 (5 bases). CDR3 length: 14 residues. Per germline, CDR1 SGHRS and CDR2 YFSETQ. V gave up 4 bases and J gave up 4 bases, with 14 bases separating them. Written as DNA, the CDR3 is TGCGCCAGCAGCCCCGGGACTTCGGGCACTGAAGCTTTCTTT. Protein: CASSPGTSGTEAFF.

The chain carries TRBV27 and TRBJ2-1, with TRBD2 identical over 10 bases. The CDR3 covers 17 residues. V lost 7 bases, J lost 6 bases, and 15 bases stayed unmatched. Germline V gene data show CDR1 as MNHEY and CDR2 as SMNVEV (reference sequence). CDR3 in DNA: TGTGCCAGCAACCAAAGGAGGGATTTAGCGGGAGGCAATGAGCAGTTCTTC. The encoded protein is CASNQRRDLAGGNEQFF.

J is TRBJ1-2 and V is TRBV19; TRBD1 aligns across 7 bases. The CDR3 totals 16 residues. CDR1 is LNHDA and CDR2 is SQIVND in the germline V gene (reference sequence). V was clipped by 9 bases and J by 5 bases; unmatched bases: 18. The CDR3 sequence is CASREPPGRGQYGYTF. Written as DNA, the CDR3 is TGTGCCAGCCGAGAACCCCCGGGCAGGGGACAGTATGGCTACACCTTC.

This clone has only one observation. V is TRBV2 and J is TRBJ1-2, with D perhaps TRBD1 (6 bases). The CDR3 totals 14 residues. Germline CDR1 and CDR2: SNHLY and FYNNEI. Between the trimmed V and J ends, which lost 6 bases and 4 bases, there was a span of 15 bases. As DNA, the CDR3 is TGTGCCAGCAGGCACAGGGAAGTCGGCTATGGCTACACCTTC. Protein product: CASRHREVGYGYTF.

This clone came up a few times. V gene TRBV11-2 combines with J gene TRBJ1-1, with D hard to call. The CDR3 consists of 14 residues. V lost 5 bases to trimming and J lost 6 bases, with 16 bases between them. CDR1 and CDR2 from the germline V gene are SGHAT and FQNNGV. In DNA, the CDR3 is TGTGCCAGCAGCCTGGACGAAATGGTCGCTGAAGCTTTCTTT. Residues: CASSLDEMVAEAFF.

The V and J genes are TRBV6-5 and TRBJ2-1, with 7 nucleotides matching TRBD2. The CDR3 is made up of 15 amino acids. V shed 0 bases, J shed 4 bases, and the junction held 3 bases outside the gene matches. Germline V gene data show CDR1 as MNHEY and CDR2 as SVGAGI. The chain's CDR3 is CASSYSTAGYNEQFF. In nucleotides, the CDR3 is TGTGCCAGCAGTTACTCGACAGCGGGATACAATGAGCAGTTCTTC.

V usage is TRBV5-1 and J usage is TRBJ2-7; 9 bases line up with TRBD1. The germline gives CDR1 SGHRS, CDR2 YFSETQ. Germline trimming cut 0 bases from V and 3 bases from J; bases unmatched to any gene: 10. This CDR3 comprises 17 residues. This CDR3 reads CASSLASSGQGVYEQYF. The CDR3 region has the DNA TGCGCCAGCAGCTTGGCCAGTTCGGGACAGGGCGTCTACGAGCAGTACTTC.

This sequence joins TRBV19 and TRBJ2-7; 9 positions agree with TRBD2. The trim removed 3 bases at V and 2 bases at J, leaving 5 bases unmatched. Germline CDR1 LNHDA, CDR2 SQIVND (reference sequence). The CDR3 is made up of 15 amino acids. CDR3 coding DNA: TGTGCCAGTAGTATTGCTAGCGGGGAGACCTACGAGCAGTACTTC. It specifies CASSIASGETYEQYF.

The chain has TRBV16 and TRBJ2-1, with D maybe TRBD2 (6 bases). CDR3 length equals 16 residues. Trimming removed 4 bases from V and 5 bases from J, with 18 bases in between. Germline V gene lookup returns CDR1 KGHSY and CDR2 FQNENV. The CDR3 nucleotides are TGTGCCAGCAGCCCAACCGGGACTCGGGAAAACAATGAGCAGTTCTTC. Residues: CASSPTGTRENNEQFF.

J is TRBJ2-2 and V is TRBV5-1; D is unclear. The CDR3 has 15 amino acids. V shed 2 bases and J shed 1 base, with 9 bases lying between them. CDR1 is SGHRS, CDR2 YFSETQ, per germline. The CDR3 region has the DNA TGCGCCAGCAGCTTTCTAGATAGGAACACCGGGGAGCTGTTTTTT. Protein sequence: CASSFLDRNTGELFF. The full variable domain, in which reference TRBV5-1 and TRBJ2-2 provide the parts outside the CDR3, is KAGVTQTPRYLIKTRGQQVTLSCSPISGHRSVSWYQQTPGQGLQFLFEYFSETQRNKGNFPGRFSGRQFSNSRSEMNVSTLELGDSALYLCASSFLDRNTGELFFGEGSRLTVL.

The rearrangement uses TRBV28 and TRBJ2-3, with 9 bases fitting TRBD2. Germline CDR1 reads MDHEN; CDR2 reads SYDVKM. The CDR3 length is 18 residues. Trimming took 2 bases from V and 5 from J; bases not matched to a gene: 14. The CDR3 nucleotides read TGTGCCAGCAGTTTAGGGTCGGCGGGAGGGCCGGACTTAGATACGCAGTATTTT. Its protein is CASSLGSAGGPDLDTQYF.

The chain uses TRBV4-2 and TRBJ2-2; no clear D. Germline CDR1 and CDR2: LGHNA and YNFKEQ. This CDR3 comprises 18 residues. Trimming removed 0 bases from V and 3 bases from J, with 17 bases in between. This CDR3 reads CASSQDRRLDTYTGELFF. The CDR3 nucleotides read TGTGCCAGCAGCCAAGATAGAAGGCTAGACACGTACACCGGGGAGCTGTTTTTT.

J is TRBJ2-7 and V is TRBV14; the match to TRBD2 covers 11 bases. This CDR3 is 15 amino acids long. Germline V lookup: CDR1 SGHDN, CDR2 FVKESK. V lost 5 bases, J lost 2 bases, and 5 bases stayed unmatched. The CDR3 sequence is CASSAGLAEPYEQYF. The CDR3 DNA sequence: TGTGCCAGCAGCGCGGGACTAGCGGAGCCCTACGAGCAGTACTTC.